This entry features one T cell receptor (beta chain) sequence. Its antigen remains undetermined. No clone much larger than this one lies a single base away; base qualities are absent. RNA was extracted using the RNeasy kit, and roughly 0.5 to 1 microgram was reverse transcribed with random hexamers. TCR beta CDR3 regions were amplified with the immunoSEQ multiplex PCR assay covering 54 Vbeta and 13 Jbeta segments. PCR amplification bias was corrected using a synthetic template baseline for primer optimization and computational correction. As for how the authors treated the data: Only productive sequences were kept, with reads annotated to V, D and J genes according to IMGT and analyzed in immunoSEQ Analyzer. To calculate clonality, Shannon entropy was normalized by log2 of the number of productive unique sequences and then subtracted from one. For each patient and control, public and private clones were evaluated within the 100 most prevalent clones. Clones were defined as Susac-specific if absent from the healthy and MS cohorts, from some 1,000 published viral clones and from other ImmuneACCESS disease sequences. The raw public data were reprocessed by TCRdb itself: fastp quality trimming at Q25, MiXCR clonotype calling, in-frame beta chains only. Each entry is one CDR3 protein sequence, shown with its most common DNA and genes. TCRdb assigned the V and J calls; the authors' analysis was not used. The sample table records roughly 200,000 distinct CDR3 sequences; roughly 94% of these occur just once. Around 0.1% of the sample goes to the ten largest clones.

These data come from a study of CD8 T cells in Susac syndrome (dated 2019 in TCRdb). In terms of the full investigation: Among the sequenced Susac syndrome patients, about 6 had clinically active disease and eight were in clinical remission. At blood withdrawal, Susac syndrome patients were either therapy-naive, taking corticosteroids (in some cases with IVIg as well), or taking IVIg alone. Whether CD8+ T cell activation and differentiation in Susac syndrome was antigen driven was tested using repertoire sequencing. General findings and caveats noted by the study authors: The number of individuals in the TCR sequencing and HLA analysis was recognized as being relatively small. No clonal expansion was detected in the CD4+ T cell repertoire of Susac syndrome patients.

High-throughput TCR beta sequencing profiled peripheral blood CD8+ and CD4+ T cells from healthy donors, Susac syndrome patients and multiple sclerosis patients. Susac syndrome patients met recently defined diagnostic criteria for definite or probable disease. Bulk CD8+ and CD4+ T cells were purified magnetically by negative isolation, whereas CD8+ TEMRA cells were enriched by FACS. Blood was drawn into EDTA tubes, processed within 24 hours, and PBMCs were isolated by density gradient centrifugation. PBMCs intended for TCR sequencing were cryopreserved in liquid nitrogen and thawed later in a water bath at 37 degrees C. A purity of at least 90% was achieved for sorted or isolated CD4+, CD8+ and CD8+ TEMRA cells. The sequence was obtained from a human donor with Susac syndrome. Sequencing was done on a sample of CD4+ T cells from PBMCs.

The CDR3 region has the sequence CASSYQNYGYTF. In nucleotide form, the sequence is TGTGCCAGCAGTTACCAGAACTATGGCTACACCTTC. The chain is encoded by TRBV6-6 joined to TRBJ1-2; the D gene assignment is ambiguous. CDR1 and CDR2 are read off the germline V gene (reference sequence) as MNHNY and SVGAGI. The junction shows trimming of 2 bases on V and 2 bases on J, plus 3 bases between the germline ends. Reading from cysteine to phenylalanine, the CDR3 counts 12 amino acids. The retained sequence is limited to the CDR3, 36 bases, with the frame set at the first base.